This TCR beta chain was captured in a study of T cell responses to AZD1222 COVID-19 vaccine. Whole-study findings and limits: Within unmutated variant regions lay the reported targets of nearly half of spike-specific TCRs. Clonal diversity may have been underestimated in mostly white British donors.

To note about this clone: Its antigen is as yet unknown.

Sequencing used immunoSEQ multiplex PCR; TCRdb keeps in-frame clones, though not all of them. The sample carries 150,000 or so clones, 94% recorded once. The CDR3 contains 13 residues. Germline V gives CDR1 LNHDA, CDR2 SQIVND (reference sequence). V was shortened by 8 bases and J by 5 bases, with 15 bases between the two germline ends. The rearrangement joins TRBV19 to TRBJ1-1; no clear D gene. The clonotype originates from an adult who received the AZD1222 COVID-19 vaccine. The sequencing here drew on peripheral blood, taken 28 days after the second AZD1222 dose. CDR3 in amino acids: CASHNRLGTEAFF. The CDR3 coding sequence is TGTGCCAGTCATAACCGCCTCGGAACTGAAGCTTTCTTT.